This TCR beta chain derives from a study of cytomegalovirus exposure and HLA in healthy donors. Study-wide results and limits: Later analysis reportedly placed an Asian-associated ancestry cluster below the approximately 680-donor mean in N-insertions. Many donors shared some public TCRs, even though most TCR sequences were rare.

Vbeta (60) and Jbeta (13) primers were used in the PCR. Methods used by the authors: A follow-up analysis tallied 73 million or so unique TCR beta chains, approximately 11 million shared. Method: immunoSEQ multiplex PCR; TCRdb's copy keeps in-frame clones and lacks some. V and J calls and clone size follow that table, whereas D and trimming were derived from the DNA. The repertoire holds around 92,000 clones, around 80% seen once, with roughly 2% in the top ten. This CDR3 comprises 15 residues. The trim removed 5 bases at V and 0 bases at J, leaving 5 bases unmatched. The germline V gene encodes CDR1 SNHLY and CDR2 FYNNEI. As regards this clone: What it recognizes is unknown.

The rearrangement uses TRBV2 and TRBJ2-3, with 7 bases matching TRBD1. This receptor was obtained from a man younger than 30 in good health and CMV-seronegative. The sequencing sample was made of PBMCs. The DNA for the CDR3 is TGTGCCAGCAGTTCTGACAGGGCAAGCACAGATACGCAGTATTTT. Amino acid sequence: CASSSDRASTDTQYF.